This TCR beta chain was profiled in a study of blood T cell repertoires in COVID-19. The overall study: The samples span acute and convalescent COVID-19 from the United States, Italy and Spain. PBMCs, B-cell-depleted T cells, or T cells were the source of the cDNA or gDNA that made up the material.

As handled by the study authors: Estimation of nucleated cell counts was performed using reference gene primer amplification. Measured with immunoSEQ multiplex PCR; TCRdb has only the in-frame clones, and not every one. The DNA gave D and trimming, while V, J and clone size come from that table. The data contain approximately 270,000 clones, 70% to 90% of them singletons. The TCR originated in a young man with active or convalescent COVID-19. Input material: peripheral blood.

The CDR3 region is CASSLTPWTGEGNTIYF. CDR3 bases: TGTGCCAGCAGCCTTACTCCCTGGACAGGGGAGGGAAACACCATATATTTT. The rearrangement joins TRBV27 to TRBJ1-3; TRBD1 matches 9 bases. The V and J ends lost 6 bases and 4 bases, in that order; junction bases with no gene match: 13. Germline CDR1 MNHEY, CDR2 SMNVEV (reference sequence). The CDR3 spans 17 residues.